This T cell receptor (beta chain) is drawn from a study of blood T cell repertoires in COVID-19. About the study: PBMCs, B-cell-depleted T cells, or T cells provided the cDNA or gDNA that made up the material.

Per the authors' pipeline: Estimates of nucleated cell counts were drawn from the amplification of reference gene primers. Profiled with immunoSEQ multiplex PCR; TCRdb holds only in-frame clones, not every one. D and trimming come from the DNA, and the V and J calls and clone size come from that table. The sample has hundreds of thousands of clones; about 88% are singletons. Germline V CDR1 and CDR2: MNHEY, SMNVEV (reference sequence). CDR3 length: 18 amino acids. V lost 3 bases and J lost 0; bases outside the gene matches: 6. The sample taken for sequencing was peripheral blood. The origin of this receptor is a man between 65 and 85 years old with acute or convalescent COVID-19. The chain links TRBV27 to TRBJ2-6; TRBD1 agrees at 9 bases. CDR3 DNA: TGTGCCAGCAGTTTTTACGGGACAGGGATCTCTGGGGCCAACGTCCTGACTTTC. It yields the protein CASSFYGTGISGANVLTF.